This TCR beta chain was obtained from a study of cytomegalovirus exposure and HLA in healthy donors. Germline V gives CDR1 LNHDA, CDR2 SQIVND (reference sequence). Unmatched junction bases numbered 10, after V lost 4 bases and J lost 8 bases. CDR3 length: 15 residues. Clones were sequenced by immunoSEQ multiplex PCR, and TCRdb holds only the in-frame ones, with some missing. This sample has 130,000 to 150,000 clones, with 85% to 90% found just once. The TCR sequence derives from a woman aged 25 to 39 in good health and CMV-seropositive. The sample was PBMCs. The gene calls are TRBV19 and TRBJ1-4; 7 nucleotides agree with TRBD1. In DNA form, the CDR3 reads TGTGCCAGTAGTACCTCAGGGGGTTTGGGGGAAAAACTGTTTTTT. This translates into CASSTSGGLGEKLFF.